The clone carrying this T cell receptor (beta chain) has more than one count but fewer than ten. Its antigen is currently unknown. This table comes from immunoSEQ multiplex PCR, and its TCRdb copy is limited to in-frame clones, with some not included. The sample yields over 85,000 clones, 70% to 90% seen once. The source of the sample is a study of identifying expanded T cells in peripheral blood. Healthy donors had no documented immune events, such as infections, while sampled. Study results and caveats: Technical replicates showed 0.9 to 1.5 changed clones; around 2 weeks about 16; four weeks 19. Across healthy donors, higher total template counts meant significantly greater approximately two-week count variance.

Sequences were obtained from blood. The TCR was taken from a person between 18 and 69 years old in good health.

CDR3: CASSLVPGEASGYTF. In DNA, the CDR3 is TGTGCCAGCAGCTTAGTGCCGGGGGAGGCGAGTGGCTACACCTTC. The rearrangement joins TRBV7-9 to TRBJ1-2, with D tentatively TRBD1 (5 bases). Germline CDR1 is SEHNR and CDR2 is FQNEAQ (reference sequence). The V end was cut by 1 base, the J end by 7 bases, with 16 bases between. This CDR3 contains 15 residues.